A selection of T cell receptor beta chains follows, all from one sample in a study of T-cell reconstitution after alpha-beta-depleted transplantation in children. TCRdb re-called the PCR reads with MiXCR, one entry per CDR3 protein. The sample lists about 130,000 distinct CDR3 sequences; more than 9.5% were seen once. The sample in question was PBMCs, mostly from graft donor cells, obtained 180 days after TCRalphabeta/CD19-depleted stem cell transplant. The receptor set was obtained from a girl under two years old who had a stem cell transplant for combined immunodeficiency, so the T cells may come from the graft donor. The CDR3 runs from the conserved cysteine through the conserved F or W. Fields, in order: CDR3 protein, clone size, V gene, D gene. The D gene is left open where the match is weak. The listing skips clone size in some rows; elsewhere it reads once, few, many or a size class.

CDR3aa: CSARETSRPYNEQFF
abundance: many
v_gene: TRBV20-1
d_gene: TRBD2

CDR3aa: CSASYRDPRYNEQFF
abundance: NA
v_gene: TRBV20-1
d_gene: NA

CDR3aa: CSVGFRAETGELFF
abundance: few
v_gene: TRBV29-1
d_gene: NA

CDR3aa: CASSGWDGSSYGYTF
abundance: NA
v_gene: TRBV5-1
d_gene: NA

CDR3aa: CASSPSGTSGYNEQFF
abundance: NA
v_gene: TRBV3-1
d_gene: TRBD2

CDR3aa: CASSKHFGTVRTYEQYF
abundance: once
v_gene: TRBV3-1
d_gene: TRBD1

CDR3aa: CASSFPSGTTDTQYF
abundance: few
v_gene: TRBV5-1
d_gene: TRBD2

CDR3aa: CSARAPGGPSYEQYF
abundance: NA
v_gene: TRBV20-1
d_gene: NA

CDR3aa: CASSRGTGRFPYEQYF
abundance: few
v_gene: TRBV5-6
d_gene: TRBD1

CDR3aa: CASSQDRLGGYNLALHF
abundance: NA
v_gene: TRBV4-3
d_gene: NA

CDR3aa: CASSLSRLAGPSYNEQFF
abundance: few
v_gene: TRBV11-2
d_gene: TRBD2

CDR3aa: CASSLGDRAFEPQHF
abundance: few
v_gene: TRBV7-6
d_gene: TRBD1

CDR3aa: CASSLAGGAPLVLEAFF
abundance: NA
v_gene: TRBV5-1
d_gene: NA

CDR3aa: CSVRGSGDQPQHF
abundance: NA
v_gene: TRBV29-1
d_gene: NA

CDR3aa: CASSYLAGVGTDTQYF
abundance: few
v_gene: TRBV28
d_gene: TRBD2

CDR3aa: CASSPGTGANYGYTF
abundance: few
v_gene: TRBV27
d_gene: TRBD1

CDR3aa: CASRRDRSHEQYF
abundance: NA
v_gene: TRBV12-3/TRBV12-4
d_gene: TRBD1

CDR3aa: CASSQETEENTEAFF
abundance: few
v_gene: TRBV3-1
d_gene: NA

CDR3aa: CASSPGLAGTGELFF
abundance: NA
v_gene: TRBV12-3/TRBV12-4
d_gene: TRBD2

CDR3aa: CASRVGGTEAFF
abundance: few
v_gene: TRBV12-3/TRBV12-4
d_gene: NA

CDR3aa: CASSLRTRGPSGELFF
abundance: many
v_gene: TRBV5-6
d_gene: TRBD2

CDR3aa: CASSYSSGSTDTQYF
abundance: few
v_gene: TRBV6-5
d_gene: NA

CDR3aa: CASRQGGGETQYF
abundance: many
v_gene: TRBV2
d_gene: NA

CDR3aa: CASSLSSGDRNYEQYF
abundance: NA
v_gene: TRBV7-9
d_gene: TRBD1

CDR3aa: CSVEDRGRFWGGYTF
abundance: NA
v_gene: TRBV29-1
d_gene: TRBD1

CDR3aa: CSAILAHTHNEQFF
abundance: NA
v_gene: TRBV20-1
d_gene: NA

CDR3aa: CSVGNTDTQYF
abundance: NA
v_gene: TRBV29-1
d_gene: NA

CDR3aa: CASSLAAFRGRVQYF
abundance: NA
v_gene: TRBV7-6
d_gene: NA

CDR3aa: CASSTSQGAGSYEQYF
abundance: few
v_gene: TRBV7-2
d_gene: NA

CDR3aa: CASSLAEFYNSPLHF
abundance: NA
v_gene: TRBV7-9
d_gene: NA

CDR3aa: CASSSRTGTSTDTHYF
abundance: NA
v_gene: TRBV7-2
d_gene: NA

CDR3aa: CASSFGAEPTYEQYF
abundance: NA
v_gene: TRBV5-6
d_gene: NA

CDR3aa: CASSIGTGMTDTQYF
abundance: many
v_gene: TRBV9
d_gene: TRBD1

CDR3aa: CASSPEASYEQYF
abundance: NA
v_gene: TRBV7-8
d_gene: NA

CDR3aa: CASSLRGLAAYEQYF
abundance: few
v_gene: TRBV12-3/TRBV12-4
d_gene: TRBD2

CDR3aa: CASSLSGNEKLFF
abundance: NA
v_gene: TRBV5-1
d_gene: NA

CDR3aa: CASSFRTLTDTQYF
abundance: few
v_gene: TRBV5-1
d_gene: NA

CDR3aa: CATSDVLAVSYNEQFF
abundance: NA
v_gene: TRBV24-1
d_gene: TRBD2

CDR3aa: CASSFSIVDGYTF
abundance: few
v_gene: TRBV7-2
d_gene: NA

CDR3aa: CSVSGGRDTQYF
abundance: NA
v_gene: TRBV29-1
d_gene: TRBD2

CDR3aa: CASSLVRANTGELFF
abundance: NA
v_gene: TRBV5-1
d_gene: NA

CDR3aa: CASSQDRASGSYGEQFF
abundance: few
v_gene: TRBV4-3
d_gene: TRBD2

CDR3aa: CASSFGQANNEQFF
abundance: NA
v_gene: TRBV12-3/TRBV12-4
d_gene: TRBD1

CDR3aa: CASSLHWNTGELFF
abundance: NA
v_gene: TRBV11-3
d_gene: NA

CDR3aa: CASSPAGTINEKLFF
abundance: NA
v_gene: TRBV3-1
d_gene: NA

CDR3aa: CASSFTGVGETQYF
abundance: few
v_gene: TRBV28
d_gene: TRBD1

CDR3aa: CASSPRTGRGQPQHF
abundance: few
v_gene: TRBV7-2
d_gene: TRBD1

CDR3aa: CSARSGAEGTEAFF
abundance: few
v_gene: TRBV20-1
d_gene: NA

CDR3aa: CASNTGAFNLNTEAFF
abundance: NA
v_gene: TRBV19
d_gene: TRBD1

CDR3aa: CASSFWDRRGEQYF
abundance: NA
v_gene: TRBV7-9
d_gene: TRBD1

CDR3aa: CASSQVTGQGSRYTEAFF
abundance: NA
v_gene: TRBV4-1
d_gene: NA

CDR3aa: CASSQVSSGRYEQYF
abundance: NA
v_gene: TRBV3-1
d_gene: TRBD2

CDR3aa: CASSLAGPRNSPLHF
abundance: few
v_gene: TRBV5-5
d_gene: NA

CDR3aa: CASTQTRGSRRNSPLHF
abundance: NA
v_gene: TRBV6-1
d_gene: NA